The clone carrying this T cell receptor (beta chain) was seen just once. Original processing methods: Quantification of nucleated cells was approximated via reference gene primer amplification. This table comes from immunoSEQ multiplex PCR, and its TCRdb copy is limited to in-frame clones, with some not included. That table is the source of V, J and clone size, and D and trimming were worked out from the DNA. Here the sample spans 45,000 to 50,000 clones, around four fifths being singletons. This entry belongs to a study of blood T cell repertoires in COVID-19. About the study: Acute and convalescent COVID-19 samples came from the United States, Italy and Spain. From T cells, B-cell-depleted T cells, or PBMCs came the material, which was cDNA or gDNA.

This CDR3 has 12 amino acids. Trimming cost V 6 bases and J 2 bases; bases outside gene matches: 0. CDR1 and CDR2 (germline): MNHNY, SVGAGI (reference sequence). The source is a man between 65 and 79 years old with acute or convalescent COVID-19. Material for sequencing was peripheral blood. The chain carries TRBV6-6 and TRBJ2-5, with 7 bases matching TRBD1. In nucleotides, the CDR3 is TGTGCCAGCAGGACAGGGCAAGAGACCCAGTACTTC. Amino acids: CASRTGQETQYF.